A selection of T cell receptor beta chains follows, all from one sample in a study of T cell responses to AZD1222 COVID-19 vaccine. Method: immunoSEQ multiplex PCR; TCRdb's copy keeps in-frame clones and lacks some. The sample yields some 94,000 clones, roughly nine tenths seen once. This material consisted of peripheral blood, taken 28 days after the second AZD1222 dose. These receptor sequences come from an adult who received the AZD1222 COVID-19 vaccine. CDR3s include the opening cysteine and the closing phenylalanine or tryptophan. D genes are given only for firm matches. Not all rows give a size; the values are once, few, many and, for expanded clones, a class.

j_gene | d_gene | v_gene | abundance | CDR3aa | CDR3nt
TRBJ1-2 | TRBD1 | TRBV27 | NA | CASSLRQGYNYGYTF | TGTGCCAGCAGTCTCAGACAGGGCTATAACTATGGCTACACCTTC
TRBJ2-7 | NA | TRBV7-2 | NA | CASSYWTGEQYF | TGTGCCAGCAGCTACTGGACGGGTGAGCAGTACTTC
TRBJ2-3 | TRBD1 | TRBV29-1 | once | CSVEPTDRVGTDTQYF | TGCAGCGTTGAGCCGACGGACAGGGTCGGGACAGATACGCAGTATTTT
TRBJ2-4 | TRBD2 | TRBV4-1 | NA | CASSQDGTSGGAGKNIQYF | TGCGCCAGCAGCCAAGACGGGACTAGCGGGGGGGCGGGCAAAAACATTCAGTACTTC
TRBJ1-2 | NA | TRBV3-1/TRBV3-2 | NA | CASSQRGGGANYGYTF | TGTGCCAGCAGCCAACGAGGCGGTGGGGCCAACTATGGCTACACCTTC
TRBJ1-2 | NA | TRBV25-1 | NA | CASRETGIEGYGYTF | TGTGCCAGCAGGGAAACAGGGATCGAAGGGTATGGCTACACCTTC
TRBJ1-2 | NA | TRBV7-2 | NA | CASSLGGASSYGYTF | TGTGCCAGCAGCTTAGGGGGGGCAAGCTCCTATGGCTACACCTTC
TRBJ2-7 | NA | TRBV6-1 | NA | CASSELAGIDEQYF | TGTGCCAGCAGTGAACTTGCAGGGATCGACGAGCAGTACTTC
TRBJ2-7 | TRBD2 | TRBV4-2 | NA | CASSQDAGGRWEQYF | TGTGCCAGCAGCCAAGATGCGGGGGGCCGGTGGGAGCAGTACTTC
TRBJ1-3 | NA | TRBV3-1/TRBV3-2 | NA | CASSQVTLYATGSGNTIYF | TGTGCCAGCAGCCAAGTCACCCTTTATGCGACAGGCTCTGGAAACACCATATATTTT
TRBJ2-4 | TRBD1 | TRBV11-2 | NA | CASSSRDRNIQYF | TGTGCCAGCAGCTCCCGGGACAGAAACATTCAGTACTTC
TRBJ1-3 | NA | TRBV2 | NA | CASSDRARASGNTIYF | TGTGCCAGCAGTGATCGGGCCCGGGCCTCTGGAAACACCATATATTTT
TRBJ2-3 | NA | TRBV27 | NA | CASSYGERTDTQYF | TGTGCCAGCAGTTACGGGGAGCGCACAGATACGCAGTATTTT
TRBJ2-2 | TRBD2 | TRBV19 | few | CASAPGLAGATNTGELFF | TGTGCCAGCGCCCCGGGACTAGCGGGGGCCACGAACACCGGGGAGCTGTTTTTT
TRBJ2-1 | TRBD2 | TRBV18 | once | CASSPLAGEQFF | TGTGCCAGCTCACCACTAGCGGGTGAGCAGTTCTTC
TRBJ2-7 | NA | TRBV12-3/TRBV12-4 | NA | CASSLGTSHEQYF | TGTGCCAGCAGCCTCGGGACAAGCCACGAGCAGTACTTC
TRBJ2-2 | TRBD1 | TRBV10-3 | NA | CAIRPRTGTTGELFF | TGTGCCATCAGGCCCCGGACAGGGACCACCGGGGAGCTGTTTTTT
TRBJ1-1 | NA | TRBV14 | NA | CASSQDSQKGVFGLRTEAFF | TGTGCCAGCAGCCAAGATTCACAAAAGGGTGTTTTTGGTCTTCGGACTGAAGCTTTCTTT
TRBJ2-1 | NA | TRBV4-3 | NA | CASSQEGQLRAYNEQFF | TGCGCCAGCAGCCAAGAGGGACAATTGCGGGCCTACAATGAGCAGTTCTTC
TRBJ2-5 | NA | TRBV27 | NA | CASSLSSRAALQETQYF | TGTGCCAGCAGCCTATCTTCCAGGGCGGCCCTCCAAGAGACCCAGTACTTC
TRBJ2-7 | NA | TRBV10-3 | once | CAISNDGSYEQYF | TGTGCCATCAGTAACGACGGCTCCTACGAGCAGTACTTC
TRBJ1-6 | TRBD1 | TRBV4-1 | few | CASSQTTGMNSPLHF | TGCGCCAGCAGCCAAACGACAGGGATGAATTCACCCCTCCACTTT
TRBJ2-7 | NA | TRBV14 | few | CASSQSTGKTPYEQYF | TGTGCCAGCAGCCAATCCACAGGGAAAACGCCATACGAGCAGTACTTC
TRBJ1-1 | NA | TRBV28 | NA | CASSSPGGIAEAFF | TGTGCCAGCAGCTCCCCAGGTGGGATCGCTGAAGCTTTCTTT
TRBJ2-3 | NA | TRBV6-5 | NA | CASRGPGGTDTQYF | TGTGCCAGCAGGGGGCCAGGGGGCACAGATACGCAGTATTTT
TRBJ2-2 | TRBD1 | TRBV12-5 | NA | CASGLGDRGRTGELFF | TGTGCTAGTGGTTTGGGGGACAGGGGGCGAACCGGGGAGCTGTTTTTT
TRBJ1-4 | TRBD1 | TRBV10-2 | NA | CASSRTGGHEKLFF | TGCGCCAGCAGTAGAACAGGGGGCCATGAAAAACTGTTTTTT
TRBJ2-3 | NA | TRBV6-2/TRBV6-3 | NA | CASSSPGGATDTQYF | TGTGCCAGCAGTTCCCCCGGGGGCGCCACAGATACGCAGTATTTT
TRBJ2-5 | NA | TRBV4-1 | NA | CASSQGEVGAGETQYF | TGCGCCAGCAGCCAAGGAGAGGTTGGCGCTGGGGAGACCCAGTACTTC
TRBJ1-4 | NA | TRBV21-1 | NA | CASSNKGQGNEKLFF | TGTGCCAGCAGCAACAAAGGACAGGGTAATGAAAAACTGTTTTTT
TRBJ2-1 | TRBD2 | TRBV9 | once | CASSVGGGAYNEQFF | TGTGCCAGCAGCGTAGGCGGGGGGGCCTACAATGAGCAGTTCTTC
TRBJ1-3 | NA | TRBV9 | NA | CASSVEGSAGNTIYF | TGTGCCAGCAGCGTAGAGGGGAGCGCTGGAAACACCATATATTTT
TRBJ2-2 | NA | TRBV19 | NA | CASRLVTGELFF | TGTGCCAGCAGACTAGTAACTGGGGAGCTGTTTTTT
TRBJ1-2 | TRBD1 | TRBV10-1 | NA | CASSRQGDYGYTF | TGCGCCAGCAGTAGACAGGGGGACTATGGCTACACCTTC
TRBJ1-5 | NA | TRBV24-1 | NA | CATSDLAAEQPQHF | TGTGCCACCAGTGATTTAGCGGCAGAACAGCCCCAGCATTTT
TRBJ1-6 | TRBD1 | TRBV11-2 | NA | CASSSGTGNSPLHF | TGTGCCAGCAGCTCCGGGACAGGGAATTCACCCCTCCACTTT
TRBJ1-4 | NA | TRBV6-5 | NA | CASSYNPNEKLFF | TGTGCCAGCAGTTACAATCCAAATGAAAAACTGTTTTTT
TRBJ2-1 | TRBD2 | TRBV7-2 | NA | CASSGGLAGSYNEQFF | TGTGCCAGCAGCGGCGGACTAGCGGGCTCCTACAATGAGCAGTTCTTC
TRBJ2-7 | TRBD2 | TRBV28 | once | CASSGLDHYEQYF | TGTGCCAGCAGCGGACTAGATCACTACGAGCAGTACTTC
TRBJ1-2 | TRBD1 | TRBV4-3 | NA | CASSQGTGLNYGYTF | TGCGCCAGCAGCCAAGGGACAGGGCTAAACTATGGCTACACCTTC
TRBJ2-2 | TRBD2 | TRBV7-2 | few | CASSLRGGAGGELFF | TGTGCCAGCAGCTTGCGGGGGGGAGCTGGCGGGGAGCTGTTTTTT
TRBJ2-1 | NA | TRBV7-3 | NA | CASSPGGAGNNEQFF | TGTGCCAGCAGCCCTGGAGGGGCGGGGAACAATGAGCAGTTCTTC
TRBJ2-2 | TRBD2 | TRBV5-4 | NA | CASSLGQRGGPSNTGELFF | TGTGCCAGCAGCTTGGGCCAGCGGGGGGGCCCTTCGAACACCGGGGAGCTGTTTTTT
TRBJ2-1 | NA | TRBV5-1 | NA | CASSQEIAWTGSNEQFF | TGCGCCAGCAGCCAGGAGATTGCGTGGACCGGGAGCAATGAGCAGTTCTTC
TRBJ1-4 | NA | TRBV14 | NA | CASSQDSGQYNEKLFF | TGTGCCAGCAGCCAAGATTCCGGACAGTATAATGAAAAACTGTTTTTT
TRBJ1-4 | TRBD1 | TRBV19 | NA | CASKRTGGVATNEKLFF | TGTGCCAGTAAGAGGACAGGGGGCGTCGCAACTAATGAAAAACTGTTTTTT
TRBJ1-3 | NA | TRBV2 | once | CASSGGRGAGNTIYF | TGTGCCAGCAGTGGGGGCCGTGGGGCTGGAAACACCATATATTTT
TRBJ2-1 | NA | TRBV15 | NA | CATSRDLGAPKIYNEQFF | TGTGCCACCAGCAGAGATCTAGGAGCCCCAAAAATCTACAATGAGCAGTTCTTC
TRBJ2-1 | NA | TRBV29-1 | NA | CSVGDLREQFF | TGCAGCGTGGGGGACTTAAGGGAGCAGTTCTTC
TRBJ2-1 | TRBD2 | TRBV6-5 | NA | CASRTSGLYNEQFF | TGTGCCAGCAGGACTAGCGGGTTATACAATGAGCAGTTCTTC
TRBJ2-5 | NA | TRBV5-1 | NA | CASSPSTPPFQYF | TGCGCCAGCAGCCCATCTACCCCTCCGTTTCAGTACTTC
TRBJ1-6 | NA | TRBV9 | NA | CASTTWEGGNSPLHF | TGTGCCAGCACCACTTGGGAAGGAGGAAATTCACCCCTCCACTTT
TRBJ2-7 | TRBD1 | TRBV28 | NA | CASSSDTGQREQYF | TGTGCCAGCAGTTCCGACACGGGACAGCGCGAGCAGTACTTC
TRBJ1-1 | TRBD1 | TRBV28 | NA | CASSLSGTGNTEAFF | TGTGCCAGCAGTTTGTCCGGGACAGGGAATACTGAAGCTTTCTTT
TRBJ2-1 | NA | TRBV7-9 | NA | CASSFIFGSRGREQFF | TGTGCCAGCAGCTTTATTTTCGGTTCGCGGGGTCGTGAGCAGTTCTTC
TRBJ2-5 | TRBD1 | TRBV6-6 | NA | CASSSDRGETQYF | TGTGCCAGCAGCTCTGACAGGGGAGAGACCCAGTACTTC
TRBJ2-1 | NA | TRBV29-1 | NA | CSVERNMDNEQFF | TGCAGCGTTGAACGTAACATGGACAATGAGCAGTTCTTC
TRBJ1-5 | NA | TRBV4-1 | NA | CASSQAFKADQPQHF | TGCGCCAGCAGCCAAGCCTTTAAGGCAGATCAGCCCCAGCATTTT
TRBJ1-5 | TRBD1 | TRBV6-6 | once | CASSYIQGYRNQPQHF | TGTGCCAGCAGCTACATACAGGGGTATCGCAATCAGCCCCAGCATTTT